The T cell receptor beta chain described here comes from a study of T cell responses to AZD1222 COVID-19 vaccine. Regarding the study as a whole: Seropositive AZD1222 recipients at baseline numbered only 6 or 7. Regions 160-218 and 743-854 dominated among vaccine-associated CD4 TCRs spanning spike.

Profiling relied on immunoSEQ multiplex PCR, and the TCRdb table lists in-frame clones only, not all of them. The sample gives about 130,000 clones, over 85% of which show up once; 5% to 6.5% is in the top ten. On this clone itself: Its specificity is unknown.

This sequence was found in an adult in good health. Sequenced here: peripheral blood, sampled on day 0 of AZD1222 vaccination.

The CDR3 DNA follows: TGTGCCATCAGGGAGGGTAGTCCCGCAGATACGCAGTATTTT. This gives the protein CAIREGSPADTQYF. The J gene is TRBJ2-3, the V gene TRBV10-3; a possible D gene is TRBD2 (6 bases). The V end lost 6 bases, the J end lost 4 bases, and 14 bases lay between the germline ends. CDR1 ENHRY and CDR2 SYGVKD come from the germline V gene. The CDR3 length is 14 residues.